The sequence of this T cell receptor (beta chain) was determined in a study of blood T cell repertoires in COVID-19. Study background: PBMCs, B-cell-depleted T cells, or T cells were the source of the cDNA or gDNA that made up the material.

Germline V gives CDR1 ENHRY, CDR2 SYGVKD. J gave up 3 bases and V 6 bases, and 3 bases lay outside the gene matches. This CDR3 comprises 15 residues. In the authors' workflow: Amplification from reference gene primers served as the basis for estimated nucleated cell counts. The repertoire was sequenced with immunoSEQ multiplex PCR; TCRdb's copy has only in-frame clones and lacks some. That table furnishes V, J and clone size, whereas the DNA furnished D and trimming. The sample records 25,000 to 30,000 clones, over 70% being singletons. V gene TRBV10-3 combines with J gene TRBJ2-3; 13 nucleotides align to TRBD2. Input material: peripheral blood. The TCR sequence derives from a man in his 70s with active COVID-19. The CDR3 sequence is CAISGTSGATDTQYF. CDR3 nucleotide sequence: TGTGCCATCAGCGGGACTAGCGGGGCAACAGATACGCAGTATTTT.